This entry concerns a single T cell receptor beta chain. Its antigen remains unknown. The naive CD8 subset, CD45RO-negative cells positively selected for CCR7, excluded terminally differentiated effector memory CD45RA+ cells. This entry belongs to a study of shared clonotypes between healthy human individuals. General study findings and limits: A reduction in generation probabilities was seen for non-shared clonotypes relative to those shared by all four donors.

The CDR3 is 13 amino acids. The germline gives CDR1 SGHNT, CDR2 YYREEE (reference sequence). Between the trimmed V and J ends, which lost 4 bases and 7 bases, there was a span of 14 bases. Repertoires were generated with immunoSEQ multiplex PCR, while TCRdb's copy carries only in-frame clones and drops some. This table has more than 600,000 clones, under 95% appearing once. Material: naive CD8+ T cells sorted from blood. The gene calls are TRBV5-4 and TRBJ1-2, with D possibly matching TRBD1 (5 bases). This receptor was obtained from a man aged 30 to 45 in good health. The CDR3 DNA is TGTGCCAGCAGCCCTGGGGGGTACAGTGGCTACACCTTC. Protein sequence: CASSPGGYSGYTF.